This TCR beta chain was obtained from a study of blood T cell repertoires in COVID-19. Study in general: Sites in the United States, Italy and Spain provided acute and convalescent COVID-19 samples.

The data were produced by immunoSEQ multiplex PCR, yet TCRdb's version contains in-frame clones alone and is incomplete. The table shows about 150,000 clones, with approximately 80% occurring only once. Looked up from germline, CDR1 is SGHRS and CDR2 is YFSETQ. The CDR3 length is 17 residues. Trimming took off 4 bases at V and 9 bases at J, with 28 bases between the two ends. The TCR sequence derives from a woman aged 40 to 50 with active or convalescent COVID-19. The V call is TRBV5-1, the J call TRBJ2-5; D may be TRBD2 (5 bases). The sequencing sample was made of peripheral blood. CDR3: CASSLNLQIRGLEAQYF. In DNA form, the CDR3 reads TGCGCCAGCAGCCTAAACCTACAGATACGAGGACTTGAGGCCCAGTACTTC.